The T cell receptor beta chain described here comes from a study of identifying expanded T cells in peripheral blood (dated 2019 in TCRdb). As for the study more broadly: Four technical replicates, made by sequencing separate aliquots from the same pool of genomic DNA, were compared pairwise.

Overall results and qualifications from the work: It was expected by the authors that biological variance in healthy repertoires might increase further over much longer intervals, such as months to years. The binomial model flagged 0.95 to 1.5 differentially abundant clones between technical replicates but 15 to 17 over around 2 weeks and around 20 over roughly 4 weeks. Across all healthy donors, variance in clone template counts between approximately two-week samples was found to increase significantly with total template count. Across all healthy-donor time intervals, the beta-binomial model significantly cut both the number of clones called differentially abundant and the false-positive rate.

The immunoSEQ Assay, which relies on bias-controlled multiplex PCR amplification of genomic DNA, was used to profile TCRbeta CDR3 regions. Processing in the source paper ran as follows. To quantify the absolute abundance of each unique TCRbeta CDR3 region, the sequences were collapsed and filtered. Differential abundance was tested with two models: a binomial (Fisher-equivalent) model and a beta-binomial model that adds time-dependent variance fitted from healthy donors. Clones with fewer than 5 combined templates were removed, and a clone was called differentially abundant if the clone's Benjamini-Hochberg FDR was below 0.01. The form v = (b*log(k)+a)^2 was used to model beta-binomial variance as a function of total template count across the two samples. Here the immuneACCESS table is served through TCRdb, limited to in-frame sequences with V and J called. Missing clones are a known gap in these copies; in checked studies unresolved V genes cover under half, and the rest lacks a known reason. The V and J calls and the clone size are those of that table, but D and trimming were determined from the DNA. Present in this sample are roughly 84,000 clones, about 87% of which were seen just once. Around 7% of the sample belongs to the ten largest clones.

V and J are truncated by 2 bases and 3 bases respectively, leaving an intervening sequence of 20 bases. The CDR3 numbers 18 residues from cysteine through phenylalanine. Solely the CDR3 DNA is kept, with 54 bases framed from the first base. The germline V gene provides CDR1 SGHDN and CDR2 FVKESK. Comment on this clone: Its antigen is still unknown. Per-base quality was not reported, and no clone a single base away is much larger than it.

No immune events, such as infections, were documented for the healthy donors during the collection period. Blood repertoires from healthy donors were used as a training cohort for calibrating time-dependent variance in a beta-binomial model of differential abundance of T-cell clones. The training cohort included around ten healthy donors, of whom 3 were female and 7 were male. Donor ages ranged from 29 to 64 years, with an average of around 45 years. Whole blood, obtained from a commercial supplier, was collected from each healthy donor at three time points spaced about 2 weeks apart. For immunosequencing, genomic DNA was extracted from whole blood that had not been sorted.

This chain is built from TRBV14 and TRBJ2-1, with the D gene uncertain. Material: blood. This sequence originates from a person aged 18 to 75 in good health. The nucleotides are TGTGCCAGCAGCCAACCCAGCCTTGGCGGTCGATTCTACAATGAGCAGTTCTTC. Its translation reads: CASSQPSLGGRFYNEQFF.